The rows below give T cell receptor beta chains drawn from one sample of a study of cytomegalovirus exposure and HLA in healthy donors. Sequenced by immunoSEQ multiplex PCR; TCRdb stores in-frame clones only, minus some. Among tens of thousands of clones listed, 77% were seen once. Specimen: PBMCs. The source of these receptors is a female donor in good health and CMV-seronegative. Both conserved end residues are part of each CDR3. A D gene is named only where the DNA matches it firmly. Only part of the rows carry a size: once, few, many, or a class if the clone is expanded.

J: TRBJ1-1; D: .; size: .; V: TRBV18; DNA: TGTGCCAGCCATGGACACCAGAACACTGAAGCTTTCTTT; CDR3: CASHGHQNTEAFF
J: TRBJ2-7; D: .; size: .; V: TRBV18; DNA: TGTGCCAGCTCACCAGACATCGAGCAGTACTTC; CDR3: CASSPDIEQYF
J: TRBJ2-3; D: TRBD2; size: .; V: TRBV9; DNA: TGTGCCAGCAGCGGTAGCGGGAGTGATGGAGTTAGAGATACGCAGTATTTT; CDR3: CASSGSGSDGVRDTQYF
J: TRBJ1-1; D: .; size: .; V: TRBV29-1; DNA: TGCAGCGTTGAACCCCGAGGAGGCACTGAAGCTTTCTTT; CDR3: CSVEPRGGTEAFF
J: TRBJ2-3; D: .; size: few; V: TRBV7-3; DNA: TGTGCCAGCAGCTTAGGGGCAGCCACTAGCACAGATACGCAGTATTTT; CDR3: CASSLGAATSTDTQYF
J: TRBJ2-2; D: .; size: .; V: TRBV7-2; DNA: TGTGCCAGCAGCTTAACTCTGAACACCGGGGAGCTGTTTTTT; CDR3: CASSLTLNTGELFF
J: TRBJ1-1; D: .; size: .; V: TRBV9; DNA: TGTGCCAGCAGCGTAGAATGGAGGAACACTGAAGCTTTCTTT; CDR3: CASSVEWRNTEAFF
J: TRBJ2-1; D: TRBD2; size: .; V: TRBV7-9; DNA: TGTGCCAGCAGCTTAGAACTAGCGGGTGAGCAGTTCTTC; CDR3: CASSLELAGEQFF
J: TRBJ2-5; D: TRBD1; size: .; V: TRBV30; DNA: TGTGCCTGGAGTGTGGGACAGGGGTTTGAGACCCAGTACTTC; CDR3: CAWSVGQGFETQYF
J: TRBJ2-5; D: TRBD2; size: .; V: TRBV7-2; DNA: TGTGCCAGCAGCTTATCGGGGGGGGGAAGTGAGACCCAGTACTTC; CDR3: CASSLSGGGSETQYF
J: TRBJ2-2; D: TRBD2; size: .; V: TRBV7-2; DNA: TGTGCCAGCAGCCTAGGACTAGCGGGCACCGGGGAGCTGTTTTTT; CDR3: CASSLGLAGTGELFF
J: TRBJ2-2; D: TRBD1; size: .; V: TRBV27; DNA: TGTGCCAGCAGTATGTCCAGGACAGGGACGGGGCCCACCGGGGAGCTGTTTTTT; CDR3: CASSMSRTGTGPTGELFF
J: TRBJ2-2; D: TRBD2; size: .; V: TRBV7-7; DNA: TGTGCCAGCAGCTTAGAGGCTAGCGGGGCTGACACCGGGGAGCTGTTTTTT; CDR3: CASSLEASGADTGELFF
J: TRBJ2-7; D: .; size: .; V: TRBV5-1; DNA: TGCGCCAGCCGGGGGGCCGGTTACGAGCAGTACTTC; CDR3: CASRGAGYEQYF
J: TRBJ2-3; D: TRBD2; size: few; V: TRBV27; DNA: TGTGCCAGCAGTAGAGACACCGGGGGGTTGGCAGATACGCAGTATTTT; CDR3: CASSRDTGGLADTQYF
J: TRBJ1-1; D: .; size: .; V: TRBV29-1; DNA: TGCAGCGTTGATAGTGAGGGCACGAACACTGAAGCTTTCTTT; CDR3: CSVDSEGTNTEAFF
J: TRBJ2-7; D: .; size: once; V: TRBV30; DNA: TGTGCCTCGGGAGTAAGCTCCTACGAGCAGTACTTC; CDR3: CASGVSSYEQYF
J: TRBJ1-6; D: .; size: .; V: TRBV7-6; DNA: TGTGCCAGCAGCTTACTGGGTGGGGGGGGTTCACCCCTCCACTTT; CDR3: CASSLLGGGGSPLHF
J: TRBJ1-4; D: .; size: once; V: TRBV19; DNA: TGTGCCAGTAGTCCTCCCCCCTTCGGGGTCGGTAATGAAAAACTGTTTTTT; CDR3: CASSPPPFGVGNEKLFF
J: TRBJ1-4; D: TRBD1; size: .; V: TRBV28; DNA: TGTGCCAGCAGTCAACAGGGGGGAGGGAAACTGTTTTTT; CDR3: CASSQQGGGKLFF
J: TRBJ2-5; D: .; size: .; V: TRBV7-9; DNA: TGTTCCAGCAACGCGGGGGCAGAGACCCAGTACTTC; CDR3: CSSNAGAETQYF
J: TRBJ2-5; D: .; size: .; V: TRBV9; DNA: TGTGCCAGCAGCGGAGGGCCCCAAGAGACCCAGTACTTC; CDR3: CASSGGPQETQYF
J: TRBJ2-7; D: .; size: .; V: TRBV21-1; DNA: TGTGCCAGCAGCATTAACAGGGGCTCCTACGAGCAGTACTTC; CDR3: CASSINRGSYEQYF
J: TRBJ1-1; D: TRBD1; size: .; V: TRBV5-1; DNA: TGCGCCAGCAGCTTGGGGGTACAGGGGGCCACTGAAGCTTTCTTT; CDR3: CASSLGVQGATEAFF